The subject of this entry is one T cell receptor (beta chain). What this receptor recognizes is not known. There are no base qualities to consult, and no much larger clone falls within one base. Taken from cysteine to phenylalanine, the CDR3 has 15 residues. The read is trimmed to its CDR3 DNA, 45 bases read in frame from base 1. From the germline V gene (reference sequence), CDR1 is LNHNV and CDR2 is YYDKDF. Trimming takes 0 bases from V and 6 bases from J, and the germline ends sit 15 bases apart. The method behind the library was PCR. The reads were generated on an Illumina HiSeq 2500. To reduce PCR and sequencing biases, unique molecular identifiers were incorporated into the TCR beta cDNA libraries. Approximately 500,000 cDNA molecules were obtained per 1 to 10 million input T cells, so each molecule approximated one T cell. The patient libraries were prepared and sequenced with the same protocol used for the earlier healthy control dataset. Samples belonging to the same batch were prepared together, multiplexed and sequenced on a shared HiSeq lane. Per the source publication's procedure: Raw barcoded reads were processed with MIGEC, and single-read molecular identifier groups were discarded before consensus assembly and CDR3 extraction. VDJtools was used for post-analysis of the clonotype tables, with diversity normalized by down-sampling every dataset to the smallest sample size. To correct batch-related cross-sample contamination, repertoire overlap clustering matched CDR3 amino acid sequences but not nucleotide sequences. The public reads were run again by TCRdb, first through fastp at Q25 and then through MiXCR, and only productive beta chains were kept. Rows are combined by CDR3 protein, so each entry shows the most common genes and DNA. TCRdb, not the authors, supplied the V and J calls. This sample has about 820,000 distinct CDR3 sequences in its table, and about 53% of those were observed once. Clones ranked in the top ten supply 4.6% of the sample.

To demonstrate the VDJtools post-analysis software, the study profiled TCR beta repertoires from the peripheral blood of 10 to 15 young patients with multiple sclerosis. The multiple sclerosis patients were children and adolescents ranging in age from about 6 to 17 years. This sample stems from a study of post-analysis software for immune sequencing data (dated by TCRdb to between 2014 and 2016). Regarding the study in general: Disease courses on record covered relapsing-remitting, secondary progressive and progressive-relapsing multiple sclerosis, though some patients had no subtype annotation. The patient repertoires were set against under 12 previously published healthy control repertoires from donors whose ages ranged from about 6 to 26 years. A subset of samples was prepared in parallel using single-end sample barcoding, then pooled and co-amplified after Illumina adapter ligation.

Broad study findings and their caveats: Significantly higher frequencies in patients than in controls were found for roughly 5 TRBV segments, including TRBV5-6, TRBV5-1 and TRBV20-1. Direct clustering with F measure showed strong co-clustering of samples prepared in the same batch, prompting a batch-effect correction. The control group was slightly older than the multiple sclerosis patient group. Normalized Chao1 diversity was significantly lower in multiple sclerosis patients than controls, suggesting substantial peripheral T-cell clonal expansion.

The origin of this receptor is a girl aged 5-17 years with multiple sclerosis. This receptor chain uses TRBV15 and TRBJ2-7, with a weak D call of TRBD1 (6 bases match). The sample was blood. This receptor carries the CDR3 CATSRDKGHLFEQYF. The nucleotide sequence is given as TGTGCCACCAGCAGAGATAAGGGACACCTATTCGAGCAGTACTTC.